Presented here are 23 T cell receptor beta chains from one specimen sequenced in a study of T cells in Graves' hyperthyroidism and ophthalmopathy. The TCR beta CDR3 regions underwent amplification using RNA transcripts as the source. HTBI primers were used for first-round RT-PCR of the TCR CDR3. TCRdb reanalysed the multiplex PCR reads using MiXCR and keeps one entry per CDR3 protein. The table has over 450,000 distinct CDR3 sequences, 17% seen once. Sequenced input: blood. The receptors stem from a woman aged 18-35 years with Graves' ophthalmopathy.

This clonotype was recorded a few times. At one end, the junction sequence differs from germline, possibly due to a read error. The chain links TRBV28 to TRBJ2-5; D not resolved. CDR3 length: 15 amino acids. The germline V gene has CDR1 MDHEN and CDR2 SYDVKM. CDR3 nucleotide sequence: TGTGCCAGCAGTCCTGGTTCCGCAACCCAAGGGACCCAGTACTTC. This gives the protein CASSPGSATQGTQYF.

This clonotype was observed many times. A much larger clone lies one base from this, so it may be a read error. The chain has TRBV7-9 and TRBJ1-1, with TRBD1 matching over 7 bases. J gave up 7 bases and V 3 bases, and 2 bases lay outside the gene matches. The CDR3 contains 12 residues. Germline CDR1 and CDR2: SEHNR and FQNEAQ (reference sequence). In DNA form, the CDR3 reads TGTGCCAGCAGCTTGGGGACAGTTGAAGCTTTCTTT. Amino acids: CASSLGTVEAFF.

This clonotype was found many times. The CDR3 here is CATEPGQGDSPLHF. DNA of the CDR3: TGTGCCACCGAACCGGGACAGGGCGATTCACCCCTCCACTTT. This chain connects TRBV10-3 to TRBJ1-6; 9 bases align to TRBD1. This CDR3 has 14 residues. Trimming at V came to 10 bases and at J to 8 bases, leaving 9 bases not matched to a gene. The V gene's germline CDR1 is ENHRY and CDR2 SYGVKD.

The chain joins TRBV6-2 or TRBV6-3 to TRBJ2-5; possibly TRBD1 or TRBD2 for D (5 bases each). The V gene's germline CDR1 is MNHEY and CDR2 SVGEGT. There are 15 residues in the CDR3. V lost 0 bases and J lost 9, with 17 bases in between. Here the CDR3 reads CASSYSIEGPRAQYF. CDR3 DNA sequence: TGTGCCAGCAGTTACTCGATTGAGGGACCACGGGCCCAGTACTTC.

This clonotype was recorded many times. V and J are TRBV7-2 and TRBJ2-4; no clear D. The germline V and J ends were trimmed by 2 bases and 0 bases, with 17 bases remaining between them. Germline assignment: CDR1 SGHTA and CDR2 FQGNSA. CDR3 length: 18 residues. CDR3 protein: CASSLRARDDLAKNIQYF. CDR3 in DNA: TGTGCCAGCAGCTTAAGGGCGAGAGACGATTTAGCCAAAAACATTCAGTACTTC.

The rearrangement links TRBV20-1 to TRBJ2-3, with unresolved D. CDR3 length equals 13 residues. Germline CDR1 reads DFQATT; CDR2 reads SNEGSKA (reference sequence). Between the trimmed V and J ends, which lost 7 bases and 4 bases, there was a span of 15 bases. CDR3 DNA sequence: TGCAGTGTAGACCCCTATATTGCAGATACGCAGTATTTT. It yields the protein CSVDPYIADTQYF.

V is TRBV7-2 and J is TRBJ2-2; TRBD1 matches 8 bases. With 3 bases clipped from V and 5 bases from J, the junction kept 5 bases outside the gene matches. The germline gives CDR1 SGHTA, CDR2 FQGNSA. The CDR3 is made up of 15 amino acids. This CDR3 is CASSFRTGLTGELFF. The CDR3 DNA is TGTGCCAGCAGCTTCCGGACAGGGCTTACCGGGGAGCTGTTTTTT.

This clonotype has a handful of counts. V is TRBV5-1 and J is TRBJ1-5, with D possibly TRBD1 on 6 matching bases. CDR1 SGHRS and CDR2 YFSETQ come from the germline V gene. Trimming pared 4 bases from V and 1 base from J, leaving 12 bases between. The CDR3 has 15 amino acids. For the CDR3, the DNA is TGCGCCAGCAGCCGACTAGGGGGAAGCAATCAGCCCCAGCATTTT. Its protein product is CASSRLGGSNQPQHF. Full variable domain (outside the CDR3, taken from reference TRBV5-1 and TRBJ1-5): KAGVTQTPRYLIKTRGQQVTLSCSPISGHRSVSWYQQTPGQGLQFLFEYFSETQRNKGNFPGRFSGRQFSNSRSEMNVSTLELGDSALYLCASSRLGGSNQPQHFGDGTRLSIL.

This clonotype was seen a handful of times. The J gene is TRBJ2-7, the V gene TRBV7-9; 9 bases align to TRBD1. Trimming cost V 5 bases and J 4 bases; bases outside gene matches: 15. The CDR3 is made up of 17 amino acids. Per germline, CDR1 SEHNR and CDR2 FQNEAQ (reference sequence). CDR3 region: CASSRNNFRDREYEQYF. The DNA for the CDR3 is TGTGCCAGCAGCCGAAACAACTTCCGGGACAGGGAATACGAGCAGTACTTC.

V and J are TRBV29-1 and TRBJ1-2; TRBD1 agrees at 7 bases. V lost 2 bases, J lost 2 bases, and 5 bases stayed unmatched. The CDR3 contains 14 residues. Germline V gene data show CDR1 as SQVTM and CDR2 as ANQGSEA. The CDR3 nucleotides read TGCAGCGTTGAAAGCAGGGGGTCAAACTATGGCTACACCTTC. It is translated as CSVESRGSNYGYTF.

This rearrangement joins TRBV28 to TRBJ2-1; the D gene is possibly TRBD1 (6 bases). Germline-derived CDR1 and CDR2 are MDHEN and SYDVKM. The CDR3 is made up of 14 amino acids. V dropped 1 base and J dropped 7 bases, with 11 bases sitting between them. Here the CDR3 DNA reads TGTGCCAGCAGTTTATTCAGGGGTGCTAATGAGCAGTTCTTC. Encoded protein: CASSLFRGANEQFF. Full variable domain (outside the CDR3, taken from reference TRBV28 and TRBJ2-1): DVKVTQSSRYLVKRTGEKVFLECVQDMDHENMFWYRQDPGLGLRLIYFSYDVKMKEKGDIPEGYSVSREKKERFSLILESASTNQTSMYLCASSLFRGANEQFFGPGTRLTVL.

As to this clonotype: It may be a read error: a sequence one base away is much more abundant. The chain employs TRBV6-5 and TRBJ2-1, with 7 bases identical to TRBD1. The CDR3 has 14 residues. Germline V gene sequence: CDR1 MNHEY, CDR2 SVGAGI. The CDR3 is CAGSYYRGNNEQFF. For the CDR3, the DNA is TGTGCCGGCAGTTACTACAGGGGAAACAATGAGCAGTTCTTC.

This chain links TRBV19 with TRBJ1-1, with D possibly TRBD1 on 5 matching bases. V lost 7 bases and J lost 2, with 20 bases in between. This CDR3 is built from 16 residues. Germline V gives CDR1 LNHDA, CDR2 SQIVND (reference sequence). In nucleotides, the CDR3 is TGTGCCAGTACCATAGCGCAGGGCGTCGAAAACACTGAAGCTTTCTTT. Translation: CASTIAQGVENTEAFF.

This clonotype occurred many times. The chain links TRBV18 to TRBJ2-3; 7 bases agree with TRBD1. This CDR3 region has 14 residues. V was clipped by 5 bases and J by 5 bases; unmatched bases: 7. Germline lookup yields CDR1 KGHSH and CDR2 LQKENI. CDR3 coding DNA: TGTGCCAGCTCATACGGGACAGTAAAAGATACGCAGTATTTT. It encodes CASSYGTVKDTQYF.

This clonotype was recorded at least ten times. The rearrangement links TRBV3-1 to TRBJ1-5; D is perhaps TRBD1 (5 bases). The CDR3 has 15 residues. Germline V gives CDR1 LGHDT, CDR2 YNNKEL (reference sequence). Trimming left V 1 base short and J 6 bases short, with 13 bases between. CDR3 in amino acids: CASSQGSSGGQPQHF. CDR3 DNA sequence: TGTGCCAGCAGCCAAGGATCATCGGGGGGTCAGCCCCAGCATTTT.

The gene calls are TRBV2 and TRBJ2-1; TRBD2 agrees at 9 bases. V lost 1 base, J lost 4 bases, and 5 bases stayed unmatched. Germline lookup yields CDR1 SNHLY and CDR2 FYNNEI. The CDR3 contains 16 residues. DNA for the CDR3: TGTGCCAGCAGTGAAGGTGGTCTAGCGGGGTACAATGAGCAGTTCTTC. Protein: CASSEGGLAGYNEQFF.

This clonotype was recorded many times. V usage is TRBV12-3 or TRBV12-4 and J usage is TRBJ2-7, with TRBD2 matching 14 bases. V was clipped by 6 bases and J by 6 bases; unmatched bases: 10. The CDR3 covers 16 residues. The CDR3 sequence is CASSSPGLAGDREQYF. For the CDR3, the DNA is TGTGCCAGCAGCTCACCGGGACTAGCGGGAGATCGCGAGCAGTACTTC.

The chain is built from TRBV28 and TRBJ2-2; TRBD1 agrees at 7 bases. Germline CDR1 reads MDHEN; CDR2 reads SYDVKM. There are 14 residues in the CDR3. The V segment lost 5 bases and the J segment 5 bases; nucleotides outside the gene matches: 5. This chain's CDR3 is CASSEQGRTGELFF. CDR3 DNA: TGTGCCAGCAGTGAACAGGGGCGAACCGGGGAGCTGTTTTTT.

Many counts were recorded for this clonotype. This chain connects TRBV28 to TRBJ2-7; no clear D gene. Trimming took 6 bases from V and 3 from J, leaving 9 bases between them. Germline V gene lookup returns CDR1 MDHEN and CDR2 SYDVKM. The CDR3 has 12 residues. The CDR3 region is CASSLAIYEQYF. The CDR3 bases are TGTGCCAGCAGCTTGGCGATCTACGAGCAGTACTTC.

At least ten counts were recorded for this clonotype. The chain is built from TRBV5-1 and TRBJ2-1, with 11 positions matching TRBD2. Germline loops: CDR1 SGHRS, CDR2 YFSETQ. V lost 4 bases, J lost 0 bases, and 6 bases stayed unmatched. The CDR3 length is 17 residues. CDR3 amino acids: CASSPVSGGGSYNEQFF. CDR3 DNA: TGCGCCAGCAGCCCCGTTAGCGGGGGGGGCTCCTACAATGAGCAGTTCTTC.

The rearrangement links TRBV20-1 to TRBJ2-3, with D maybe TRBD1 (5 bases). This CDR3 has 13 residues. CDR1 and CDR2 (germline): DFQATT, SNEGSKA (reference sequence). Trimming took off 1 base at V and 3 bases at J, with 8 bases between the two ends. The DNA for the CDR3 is TGCAGTGCTAGAGGGGCAGGGACAGATACGCAGTATTTT. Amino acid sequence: CSARGAGTDTQYF.

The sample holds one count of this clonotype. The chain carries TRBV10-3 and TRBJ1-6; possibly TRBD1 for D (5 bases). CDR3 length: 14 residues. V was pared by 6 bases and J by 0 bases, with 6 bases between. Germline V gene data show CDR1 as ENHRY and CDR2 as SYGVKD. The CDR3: CAIRTDSYNSPLHF. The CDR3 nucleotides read TGTGCCATCAGGACAGACTCCTATAATTCACCCCTCCACTTT.

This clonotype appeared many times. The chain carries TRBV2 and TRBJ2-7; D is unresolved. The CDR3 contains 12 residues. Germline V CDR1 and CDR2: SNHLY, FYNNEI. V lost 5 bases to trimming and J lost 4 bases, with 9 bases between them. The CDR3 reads CASSFDRYEQYF. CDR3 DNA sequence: TGTGCCAGCAGTTTCGACCGATACGAGCAGTACTTC.